The 22 T cell receptor beta chains reported below all come from one sample, sequenced in a study of graft-versus-host responses after intestinal transplantation. Libraries were prepared by immunoSEQ multiplex PCR; TCRdb keeps only in-frame clonotypes and omits some of them. The table lists approximately 89,000 clones, about nine tenths of them singletons. The source was PBMCs, collected 450 to 480 days after intestinal transplant. These receptors came from a human patient who received an intestinal transplant, so some T cells may come from the graft donor.

The chain couples TRBV7-9 to TRBJ2-5, with 12 positions matching TRBD2. Germline V gene lookup returns CDR1 SEHNR and CDR2 FQNEAQ (reference sequence). The CDR3 sequence is 15 residues long. J gave up 5 bases and V 5 bases, and 6 bases lay outside the gene matches. The CDR3 is CASSPRTSGEETQYF. The CDR3 bases are TGTGCCAGCAGCCCCCGGACTAGCGGGGAGGAGACCCAGTACTTC. The complete variable domain, with remaining parts taken from reference TRBV7-9 and TRBJ2-5, reads DTGVSQNPRHKITKRGQNVTFRCDPISEHNRLYWYRQTLGQGPEFLTYFQNEAQLEKSRLLSDRFSAERPKGSFSTLEIQRTEQGDSAMYLCASSPRTSGEETQYFGPGTRLLVL.

The V and J genes are TRBV9 and TRBJ2-1; 13 nucleotides match TRBD2. Unmatched junction bases numbered 2, after V lost 3 bases and J lost 5 bases. The CDR3 is 15 residues long. The germline V gene encodes CDR1 SGDLS and CDR2 YYNGEE. Written as DNA, the CDR3 is TGTGCCAGCAGCGGAGGACTAGCGGGGGACAATGAGCAGTTCTTC. It yields the protein CASSGGLAGDNEQFF.

The chain uses TRBV9 and TRBJ2-7; D unresolved. With 2 bases removed from V and 1 base from J, the gap between germline ends came to 10 bases. This CDR3 has 14 residues. The germline gives CDR1 SGDLS, CDR2 YYNGEE. The CDR3 region is CASSVADGSYEQYF. CDR3 DNA sequence: TGTGCCAGCAGCGTGGCCGACGGTTCCTACGAGCAGTACTTC. The entire variable domain, with the rest obtained from reference TRBV9 and TRBJ2-7, is as follows: DSGVTQTPKHLITATGQRVTLRCSPRSGDLSVYWYQQSLDQGLQFLIQYYNGEERAKGNILERFSAQQFPDLHSELNLSSLELGDSALYFCASSVADGSYEQYFGPGTRLTVT.

The rearrangement uses TRBV27 and TRBJ1-2, with 8 positions matching TRBD1. The ends lost 7 bases at V and 4 bases at J; junction bases unmatched: 11. The CDR3 runs to 15 residues. Germline V gene sequence: CDR1 MNHEY, CDR2 SMNVEV (reference sequence). CDR3 in amino acids: CASTQGAGDLYGYTF. The CDR3 bases are TGTGCCAGCACCCAGGGGGCAGGAGATCTCTATGGCTACACCTTC.

This chain connects TRBV6-5 to TRBJ2-2; D not resolved. The CDR3 is 14 residues long. Deletions cut 2 bases from V and 6 bases from J, with 10 bases between. Germline CDR1 reads MNHEY; CDR2 reads SVGAGI. In DNA form, the CDR3 reads TGTGCCAGCAGTTACGTTGCGGCACCCGGGGAGCTGTTTTTT. Protein: CASSYVAAPGELFF.

The chain carries TRBV5-4 and TRBJ2-7; D might be TRBD1 or TRBD2, each matching 5 bases. This CDR3 is 14 amino acids long. Germline V lookup: CDR1 SGHNT, CDR2 YYREEE (reference sequence). The V end lost 4 bases, the J end lost 3 bases, and 14 bases lay between the germline ends. The CDR3 loop reads CASSPRDGDYEQYF. CDR3 DNA sequence: TGTGCCAGCAGCCCCCGGGACGGAGACTACGAGCAGTACTTC.

The rearrangement uses TRBV5-4 and TRBJ1-1; D not resolved. The CDR3 sequence is 13 residues long. CDR1 SGHNT and CDR2 YYREEE come from the germline V gene (reference sequence). V was cut by 4 bases and J by 3 bases, with 10 bases left in between. The CDR3, as DNA: TGTGCCAGCAGCCTCACCGGCTACACTGAAGCTTTCTTT. This encodes CASSLTGYTEAFF.

This chain links TRBV5-6 with TRBJ1-5; D is undetermined. The V and J ends lost 2 bases and 4 bases respectively, with 4 bases between them. Germline CDR1 and CDR2: SGHDT and YYEEEE. The CDR3 is made up of 12 amino acids. CDR3 region: CASSFGNQPQHF. DNA for the CDR3: TGTGCCAGCAGCTTTGGGAATCAGCCCCAGCATTTT. Full variable domain (outside the CDR3, taken from reference TRBV5-6 and TRBJ1-5): DAGVTQSPTHLIKTRGQQVTLRCSPKSGHDTVSWYQQALGQGPQFIFQYYEEEERQRGNFPDRFSGHQFPNYSSELNVNALLLGDSALYLCASSFGNQPQHFGDGTRLSIL.

This clone has a single count. CDR3 DNA sequence: TGTGCCAGCAGGGCGAGGACAGGGTCGGGTGGCTACACCTTC. It encodes CASRARTGSGGYTF. This chain links TRBV2 with TRBJ1-2, with 8 bases fitting TRBD1. J gave up 7 bases and V 6 bases, and 10 bases lay outside the gene matches. The CDR3 totals 14 residues. The germline V gene has CDR1 SNHLY and CDR2 FYNNEI.

The chain combines TRBV5-6 with TRBJ1-4, with 9 bases identical to TRBD1. The germline gives CDR1 SGHDT, CDR2 YYEEEE. The CDR3 has 18 amino acids. Losses at the gene ends were 1 base for V and 8 bases for J; bases not matched to a gene: 15. As DNA, the CDR3 is TGTGCCAGCAGCTTGAAAGGAGAGGGGGGACAGGGCAACGAAAAACTGTTTTTT. Its translation is CASSLKGEGGQGNEKLFF.

The rearrangement joins TRBV6-5 to TRBJ2-7; 7 positions agree with TRBD1. The CDR3 spans 15 residues. Germline CDR1 and CDR2: MNHEY and SVGAGI. With V trimmed by 0 bases and J by 2 bases, 4 bases remained unmatched. This chain's CDR3 is CASSYSTQGAYEQYF. In nucleotides, the CDR3 is TGTGCCAGCAGTTACTCGACTCAGGGGGCCTACGAGCAGTACTTC.

This chain joins TRBV11-2 and TRBJ2-1; D might be TRBD1 (5 bases). The germline CDR1 and CDR2 sequences are SGHAT and FQNNGV. The length of the CDR3 is 12 residues. V gave up 1 base and J gave up 12 bases, with 10 bases separating them. CDR3 sequence (DNA): TGTGCCAGCAGCTTAGGACAGAAGTGGCAGTTCTTC. It yields the protein CASSLGQKWQFF.

The V gene is TRBV21-1, the J gene TRBJ2-7; the table assigns TRBD1, which was not confirmed against the DNA. TRBV21-1 is a pseudogene. The CDR3 is 15 amino acids. CDR3 nucleotides: TGTGCCAGCAGCACCCGACAGGCCAGGGGCTACGAGCAGTACTTC. Amino acid sequence: CASSTRQARGYEQYF.

This clone was seen a single time. The chain combines TRBV4-1 with TRBJ2-5, with TRBD2 identical over 12 bases. Germline V gene data show CDR1 as MGHRA and CDR2 as YSYEKL. V gave up 6 bases and J gave up 6 bases; unmatched junction bases: 5. The CDR3 is 14 residues long. The CDR3 sequence: CASSSSGGAQTQYF. CDR3 DNA sequence: TGCGCCAGCAGTTCTAGCGGGGGGGCACAGACCCAGTACTTC.

The chain has TRBV11-3 and TRBJ1-3; D is undetermined. The CDR3 is 14 residues long. Per germline, CDR1 SGHNT and CDR2 YENEEA. V dropped 3 bases and J dropped 0 bases, with 6 bases sitting between them. CDR3 coding DNA: TGTGCCAGCAGCTTCGGCGGCTCTGGAAACACCATATATTTT. Its translation: CASSFGGSGNTIYF. Full variable domain (missing parts from reference TRBV11-3 and TRBJ1-3): EAGVVQSPRYKIIEKKQPVAFWCNPISGHNTLYWYLQNLGQGPELLIRYENEEAVDDSQLPKDRFSAERLKGVDSTLKIQPAELGDSAVYLCASSFGGSGNTIYFGEGSWLTVV.

The chain combines TRBV27 with TRBJ1-6, with unresolved D. V dropped 10 bases and J dropped 0 bases, with 10 bases sitting between them. Germline V CDR1 and CDR2: MNHEY, SMNVEV (reference sequence). The CDR3 is made up of 14 amino acids. The CDR3 DNA follows: TGTGCCACCGGAGAGGGCTCCTATAATTCACCCCTCCACTTT. Translated, it gives CATGEGSYNSPLHF.

This clone appeared once. This sequence joins TRBV11-2 and TRBJ2-7; the D gene is possibly TRBD2 (6 bases). The CDR3 is made up of 14 amino acids. Germline values: CDR1 SGHAT, CDR2 FQNNGV. The V and J ends lost 0 bases and 3 bases respectively, with 9 bases between them. The CDR3 DNA reads TGTGCCAGCAGCTTAGACCCGGGACTCTACGAGCAGTACTTC. It yields the protein CASSLDPGLYEQYF.

The chain recombines TRBV13 with TRBJ1-5; no definite D call. This CDR3 region has 12 residues. Trimming removed 0 bases at V and 7 bases at J, with 4 bases between. Germline V CDR1 and CDR2: PRHDT, FYEKMQ (reference sequence). The CDR3, as DNA: TGTGCCAGCAGCTTAGGGCCCCAGCCCCAGCATTTT. The encoded protein is CASSLGPQPQHF. Drawing the rest from reference TRBV13 and TRBJ1-5, the complete variable domain is AAGVIQSPRHLIKEKRETATLKCYPIPRHDTVYWYQQGPGQDPQFLISFYEKMQSDKGSIPDRFSAQQFSDYHSELNMSSLELGDSALYFCASSLGPQPQHFGDGTRLSIL.

The chain couples TRBV19 to TRBJ1-1, with D uncertain. The CDR3 has 14 amino acids. Germline CDR1 and CDR2: LNHDA and SQIVND (reference sequence). V was shortened by 7 bases and J by 1 base, with 13 bases between the two germline ends. The CDR3 DNA is TGTGCCAGTAATAATCAAGGAGGGAACACTGAAGCTTTCTTT. This encodes CASNNQGGNTEAFF.

The CDR3 spells CASSLVGSTGELFF. CDR3 bases: TGCGCCAGCAGCTTGGTGGGCAGCACCGGGGAGCTGTTTTTT. The chain is built from TRBV5-1 and TRBJ2-2; D gene ambiguous. V gave up 0 bases and J gave up 4 bases, with 7 bases separating them. Germline loops: CDR1 SGHRS, CDR2 YFSETQ. There are 14 residues in the CDR3.

This rearrangement joins TRBV7-9 to TRBJ1-1, with D possibly TRBD1 on 6 matching bases. The V end lost 1 base, the J end lost 6 bases, and 21 bases lay between the germline ends. Germline values: CDR1 SEHNR, CDR2 FQNEAQ (reference sequence). The CDR3 is 17 residues long. The CDR3 loop reads CASSLESPGRGKAEAFF. CDR3 in DNA: TGTGCCAGCAGCTTAGAGTCCCCGGGGAGGGGGAAGGCTGAAGCTTTCTTT.

The chain combines TRBV20-1 with TRBJ2-5; D gene ambiguous. Trimming shortened V by 4 bases and J by 5 bases, and 5 bases separated the two germline ends. The CDR3 is made up of 10 amino acids. Germline V gives CDR1 DFQATT, CDR2 SNEGSKA (reference sequence). In DNA, the CDR3 is TGCAGTGCTACGGGCGAGACCCAGTACTTC. Protein product: CSATGETQYF.